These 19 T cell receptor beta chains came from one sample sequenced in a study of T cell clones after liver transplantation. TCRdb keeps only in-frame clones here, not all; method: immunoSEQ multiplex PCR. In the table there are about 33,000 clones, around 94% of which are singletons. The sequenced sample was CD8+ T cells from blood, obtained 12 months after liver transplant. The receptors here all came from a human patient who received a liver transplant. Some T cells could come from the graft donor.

The CDR3 DNA sequence: TGTGCTAGTGGTTTGGTACGTGTCACCCGAGAGACCGGGGAGCTGTTTTTT. Its translation: CASGLVRVTRETGELFF. This chain uses TRBV12-5 with TRBJ2-2; D gene ambiguous. Germline V gene data show CDR1 as LGHNT and CDR2 as FRNRAP. CDR3 length: 17 amino acids. Trimming stripped 0 bases from V and 5 bases from J, with 16 bases between.

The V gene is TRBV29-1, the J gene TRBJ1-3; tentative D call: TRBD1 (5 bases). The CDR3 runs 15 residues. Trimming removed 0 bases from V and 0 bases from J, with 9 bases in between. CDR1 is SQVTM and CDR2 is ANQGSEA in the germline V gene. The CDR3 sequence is CSVEDVTASGNTIYF. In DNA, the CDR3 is TGCAGCGTTGAAGATGTGACAGCCTCTGGAAACACCATATATTTT.

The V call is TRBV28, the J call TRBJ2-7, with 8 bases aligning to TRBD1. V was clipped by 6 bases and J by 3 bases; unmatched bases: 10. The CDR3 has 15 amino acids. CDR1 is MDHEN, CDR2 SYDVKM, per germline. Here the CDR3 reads CASSGGQGSVYEQYF. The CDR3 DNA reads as TGTGCCAGCAGCGGAGGACAGGGATCGGTCTACGAGCAGTACTTC.

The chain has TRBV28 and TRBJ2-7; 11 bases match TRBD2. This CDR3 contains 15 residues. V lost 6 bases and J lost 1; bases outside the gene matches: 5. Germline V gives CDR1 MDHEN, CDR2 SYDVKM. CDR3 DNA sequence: TGTGCCAGCAGAATCACTAGCGGGAGATCCTACGAGCAGTACTTC. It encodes CASRITSGRSYEQYF.

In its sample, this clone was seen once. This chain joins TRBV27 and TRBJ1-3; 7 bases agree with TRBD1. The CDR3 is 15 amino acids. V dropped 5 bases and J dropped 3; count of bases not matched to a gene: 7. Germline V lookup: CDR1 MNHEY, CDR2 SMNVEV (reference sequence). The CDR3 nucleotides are TGTGCCAGCAGTCCAGACAGGGCATTTGGAAACACCATATATTTT. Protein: CASSPDRAFGNTIYF.

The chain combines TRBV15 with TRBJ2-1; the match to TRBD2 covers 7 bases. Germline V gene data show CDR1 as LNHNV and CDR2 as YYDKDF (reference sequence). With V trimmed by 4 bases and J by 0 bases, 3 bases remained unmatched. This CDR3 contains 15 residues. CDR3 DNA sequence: TGTGCCACCAGCACCGAGCGGGACTCCTACAATGAGCAGTTCTTC. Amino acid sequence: CATSTERDSYNEQFF.

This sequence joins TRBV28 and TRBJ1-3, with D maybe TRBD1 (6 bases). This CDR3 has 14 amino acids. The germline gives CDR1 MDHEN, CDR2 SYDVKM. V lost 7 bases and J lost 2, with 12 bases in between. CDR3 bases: TGTGCCAGCAATACACAGGGAACTGGAAACACCATATATTTT. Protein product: CASNTQGTGNTIYF.

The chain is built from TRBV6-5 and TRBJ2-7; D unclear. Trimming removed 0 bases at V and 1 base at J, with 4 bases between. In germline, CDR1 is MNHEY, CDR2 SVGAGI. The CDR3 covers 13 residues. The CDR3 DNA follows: TGTGCCAGCAGTTACTCGGAGTCCTACGAGCAGTACTTC. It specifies CASSYSESYEQYF.

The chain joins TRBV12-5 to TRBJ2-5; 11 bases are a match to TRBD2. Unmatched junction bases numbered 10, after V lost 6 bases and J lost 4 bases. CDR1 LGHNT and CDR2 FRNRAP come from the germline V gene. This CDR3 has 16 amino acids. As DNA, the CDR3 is TGTGCTAGTGGGACGGGACTAGCGGACCAAGGAGAGACCCAGTACTTC. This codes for CASGTGLADQGETQYF.

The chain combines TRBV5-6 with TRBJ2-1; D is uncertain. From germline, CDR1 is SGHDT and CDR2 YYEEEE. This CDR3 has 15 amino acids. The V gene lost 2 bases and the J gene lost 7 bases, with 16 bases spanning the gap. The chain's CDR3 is CASSFVPTESNEQFF. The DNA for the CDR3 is TGTGCCAGCAGCTTTGTCCCCACGGAGAGTAATGAGCAGTTCTTC.

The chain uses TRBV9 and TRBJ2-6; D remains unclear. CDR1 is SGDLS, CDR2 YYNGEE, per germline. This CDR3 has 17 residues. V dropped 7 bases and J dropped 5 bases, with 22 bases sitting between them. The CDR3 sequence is CASYALYKQSRANVLTF. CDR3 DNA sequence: TGTGCCAGCTATGCACTGTACAAACAAAGTCGGGCCAACGTCCTGACTTTC. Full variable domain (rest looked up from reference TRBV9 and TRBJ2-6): DSGVTQTPKHLITATGQRVTLRCSPRSGDLSVYWYQQSLDQGLQFLIQYYNGEERAKGNILERFSAQQFPDLHSELNLSSLELGDSALYFCASYALYKQSRANVLTFGAGSRLTVL.

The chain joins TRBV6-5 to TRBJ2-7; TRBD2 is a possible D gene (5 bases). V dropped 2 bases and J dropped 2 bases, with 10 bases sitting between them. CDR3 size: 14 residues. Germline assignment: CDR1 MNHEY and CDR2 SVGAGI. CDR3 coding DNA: TGTGCCAGCAGTTACGGTGGGAGCACCTACGAGCAGTACTTC. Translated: CASSYGGSTYEQYF.

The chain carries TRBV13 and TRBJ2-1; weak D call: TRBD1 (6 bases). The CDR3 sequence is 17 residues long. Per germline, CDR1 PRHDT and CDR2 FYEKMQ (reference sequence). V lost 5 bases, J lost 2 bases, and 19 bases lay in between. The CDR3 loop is CASSPPSGTTTYNEQFF. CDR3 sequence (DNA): TGTGCCAGCAGCCCTCCCTCCGGGACAACCACCTACAATGAGCAGTTCTTC.

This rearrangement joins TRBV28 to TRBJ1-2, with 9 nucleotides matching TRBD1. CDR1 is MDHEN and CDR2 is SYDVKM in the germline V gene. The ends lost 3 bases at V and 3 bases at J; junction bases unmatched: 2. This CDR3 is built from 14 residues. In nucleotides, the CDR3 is TGTGCCAGCAGTTTTACAGGGGGCGACTATGGCTACACCTTC. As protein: CASSFTGGDYGYTF.

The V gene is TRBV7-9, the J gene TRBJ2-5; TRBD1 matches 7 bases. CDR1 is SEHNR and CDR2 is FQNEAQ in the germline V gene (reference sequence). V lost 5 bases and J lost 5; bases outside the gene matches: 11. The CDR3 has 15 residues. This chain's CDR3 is CASSPPTGPLETQYF. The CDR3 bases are TGTGCCAGCAGCCCACCGACAGGGCCTCTGGAGACCCAGTACTTC.

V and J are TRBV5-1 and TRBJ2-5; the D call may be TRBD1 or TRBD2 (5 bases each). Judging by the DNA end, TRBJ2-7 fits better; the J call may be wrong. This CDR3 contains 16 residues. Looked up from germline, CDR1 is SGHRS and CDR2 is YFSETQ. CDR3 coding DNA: TGCGCCAGCAGCTTGGTATTCGGGGCGGGCCTCGACGAGCAGTACTTC. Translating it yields CASSLVFGAGLDEQYF.

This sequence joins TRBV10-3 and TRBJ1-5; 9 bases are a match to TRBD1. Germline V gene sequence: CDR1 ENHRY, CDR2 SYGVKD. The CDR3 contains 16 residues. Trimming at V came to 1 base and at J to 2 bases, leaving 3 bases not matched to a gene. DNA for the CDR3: TGTGCCATCAGTGAGTGGGACAGGGTTGGCAATCAGCCCCAGCATTTT. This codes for CAISEWDRVGNQPQHF.

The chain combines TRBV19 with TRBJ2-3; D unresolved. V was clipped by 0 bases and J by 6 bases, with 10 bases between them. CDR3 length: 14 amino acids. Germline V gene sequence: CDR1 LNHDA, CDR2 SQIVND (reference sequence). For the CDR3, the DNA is TGTGCCAGTAGTATAGAGGCCCTGGGGGATACGCAGTATTTT. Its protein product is CASSIEALGDTQYF.

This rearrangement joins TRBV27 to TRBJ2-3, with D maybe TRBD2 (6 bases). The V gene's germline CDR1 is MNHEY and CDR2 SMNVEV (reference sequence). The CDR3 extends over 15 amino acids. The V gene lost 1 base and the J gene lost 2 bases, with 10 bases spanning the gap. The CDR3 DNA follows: TGTGCCAGCAGTTTATACCCGGGAGTCACAGATACGCAGTATTTT. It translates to CASSLYPGVTDTQYF.